This T cell receptor beta chain was retrieved from a study of cytomegalovirus exposure and HLA in healthy donors. Study results and limitations: A list of about 160 TCR beta chains associated with cytomegalovirus was given. For most TCR sequences rarity was the rule, although some public TCRs occurred in many donors. The classifier reportedly diagnosed cytomegalovirus status with high specificity and sensitivity.

To note about this clone: Its antigen is as yet unknown.

The V gene lost 3 bases and the J gene lost 5 bases, with 14 bases spanning the gap. There are 15 residues in the CDR3. Germline-derived CDR1 and CDR2 are LGHNT and FRNRAP. TCRdb keeps only in-frame clones here, not all; method: immunoSEQ multiplex PCR. The sample lists some 150,000 clones; 80% to 90% were seen once. Source material: PBMCs. The chain has TRBV12-5 and TRBJ1-5; no clear D gene. The clonotype comes from a man between 18 and 29 years old in good health and CMV-seropositive. The CDR3 DNA reads as TGTGCTAGTGGTTTATCCGAGTTTGCTTATCAGCCCCAGCATTTT. Protein sequence: CASGLSEFAYQPQHF.